What follows are 5 T cell receptor beta chains derived from one specimen sequenced in a study of neoadjuvant anti-PD-1 for oral cavity cancer. Assay: immunoSEQ multiplex PCR; the TCRdb copy retains only in-frame clones and omits some. Among 7,000 or so clones listed, about 70% were seen once. Sequenced here: PBMCs, sampled before nivolumab (anti-PD-1) treatment. These TCRs come from a person aged 35 to 85 with oral cavity squamous cell carcinoma.

The V and J genes are TRBV7-9 and TRBJ2-5; possible D gene TRBD1, 5 bases. Trimming left V 2 bases short and J 0 bases short, with 10 bases between. Germline loops: CDR1 SEHNR, CDR2 FQNEAQ (reference sequence). This CDR3 region has 15 residues. CDR3: CASSLRQGNQETQYF. The CDR3 nucleotides read TGTGCCAGCAGCTTAAGGCAGGGCAACCAAGAGACCCAGTACTTC.

The V gene is TRBV30, the J gene TRBJ1-3, with a tentative D call TRBD1 (5 bases). This CDR3 is 12 amino acids long. CDR1 and CDR2 from the germline V gene are GTSNPN and SVGIG (reference sequence). Trimming left V 4 bases short and J 3 bases short, with 7 bases between. CDR3 residues: CAWKQVGNTIYF. The CDR3 DNA sequence: TGTGCCTGGAAACAGGTTGGAAACACCATATATTTT.

This clone has only one observation. The chain has TRBV11-1 and TRBJ2-2; the D is unclear. The CDR3 covers 13 residues. Trimming took off 2 bases at V and 3 bases at J, with 4 bases between the two ends. CDR1 is SGHAT, CDR2 FQDESV, per germline (reference sequence). DNA for the CDR3: TGTGCCAGCAGCTTACTCGACACCGGGGAGCTGTTTTTT. It yields the protein CASSLLDTGELFF. The full variable domain, rest sourced from reference TRBV11-1 and TRBJ2-2, is EAEVAQSPRYKITEKSQAVAFWCDPISGHATLYWYRQILGQGPELLVQFQDESVVDDSQLPKDRFSAERLKGVDSTLKIQPAELGDSAMYLCASSLLDTGELFFGEGSRLTVL.

CDR3 coding DNA: TGTGCCAGCAGTCATACAGAGAACACCGGGGAGCTGTTTTTT. Translated: CASSHTENTGELFF. V is TRBV4-2 and J is TRBJ2-2; the D is unclear. The CDR3 runs 14 residues. Trimming took 6 bases from V and 1 from J, leaving 9 bases between them. In germline, CDR1 is LGHNA, CDR2 YNFKEQ.

The table lists this clone with a few counts. The chain carries TRBV27 and TRBJ2-1; the D gene is possibly TRBD2 (7 bases). This CDR3 contains 15 residues. Germline loops: CDR1 MNHEY, CDR2 SMNVEV (reference sequence). V was pared by 3 bases and J by 7 bases, with 16 bases between. Written as DNA, the CDR3 is TGTGCCAGCAGTTTCAATGGGGGGGCTATGAATGAGCAGTTCTTC. This translates into CASSFNGGAMNEQFF.